This is a list of T cell receptor beta chains from one sample in a study of CD8+ T cells in alopecia areata. Sequenced by immunoSEQ multiplex PCR; TCRdb stores in-frame clones only, minus some. The data hold hundreds of thousands of clones, with roughly 60% observed a single time. This specimen was CD4+ T cells sorted from blood, taken at week 52, from a patient treated with tofacitinib. The receptors stem from a human donor with alopecia areata. The CDR3 runs from the conserved cysteine through the conserved F or W. The order of the fields is V gene, clone size, D gene, J gene, CDR3 DNA, CDR3 protein. D genes are given only for firm matches. Clone size appears in some rows only: once, few, many, or a class for an expanded clone.

v_call: TRBV29-1; clone_size: NA; d_call: NA; j_call: TRBJ2-1; cdr3_nt: TGCAGCGTCGCTCCCCTGGGCATCAGCTCCTACAATGAGCAGTTCTTC; cdr3_aa: CSVAPLGISSYNEQFF
v_call: TRBV11-2; clone_size: NA; d_call: NA; j_call: TRBJ2-5; cdr3_nt: TGTGCCAGCAGCACTTACGAAGAGACCCAGTACTTC; cdr3_aa: CASSTYEETQYF
v_call: TRBV30; clone_size: NA; d_call: NA; j_call: TRBJ2-1; cdr3_nt: TGTGCCTGGAGTATAGGACCCGTGGAGCAGTTCTTC; cdr3_aa: CAWSIGPVEQFF
v_call: TRBV7-6; clone_size: NA; d_call: NA; j_call: TRBJ1-2; cdr3_nt: TGTGCCAGCAGCCCTGATCCTGACTATGGCTACACCTTC; cdr3_aa: CASSPDPDYGYTF
v_call: TRBV18; clone_size: NA; d_call: TRBD2; j_call: TRBJ2-1; cdr3_nt: TGTGCCAGCTCACCACGGCAGTTTTTACTAGCGGGGGAGCCCGAGGGGTTCTTC; cdr3_aa: CASSPRQFLLAGEPEGFF
v_call: TRBV5-1; clone_size: NA; d_call: NA; j_call: TRBJ2-5; cdr3_nt: TGCGCCAGCAGCTTACGGGACGTCAAGGAGACCCAGTACTTC; cdr3_aa: CASSLRDVKETQYF
v_call: TRBV25-1; clone_size: NA; d_call: TRBD1; j_call: TRBJ1-4; cdr3_nt: TGTGCCAGCGGACAGGCCGGTCCCTGGGGAAAACTGTTTTTT; cdr3_aa: CASGQAGPWGKLFF
v_call: TRBV5-6; clone_size: NA; d_call: NA; j_call: TRBJ1-2; cdr3_nt: TGTGCCAGCACCACCCGGGGGGCCGGCAACTATGGCTACACCTTC; cdr3_aa: CASTTRGAGNYGYTF
v_call: TRBV4-1; clone_size: NA; d_call: TRBD2; j_call: TRBJ2-3; cdr3_nt: TGCGCCAGCAGCCAACCGCGGGAGGCAGTCACAGATACGCAGTATTTT; cdr3_aa: CASSQPREAVTDTQYF
v_call: TRBV7-8; clone_size: many; d_call: TRBD1; j_call: TRBJ2-6; cdr3_nt: TGTGCCAGCAGCTTACTGGGCAGGGGGCGCACGGGGGCCAACGTCCTGACTTTC; cdr3_aa: CASSLLGRGRTGANVLTF
v_call: TRBV5-4; clone_size: NA; d_call: NA; j_call: TRBJ2-3; cdr3_nt: TGTGCCAGCAGCTTGTCGACTAGCACAGATACGCAGTATTTT; cdr3_aa: CASSLSTSTDTQYF